The 24 T cell receptor beta chains reported below all come from one sample, sequenced in a study of blood T cell repertoires in COVID-19. Sequencing was performed with immunoSEQ multiplex PCR; in TCRdb, only in-frame clones are kept and a portion is missing. The data show some 200,000 clones, with 88% seen just once and 15% to 20% held by the top ten. The sequencing input was peripheral blood. The receptors come from a man in his forties or fifties with COVID-19, enrolled during active disease.

The genes are TRBV7-9 and TRBJ2-7, with 9 bases aligning to TRBD1. The CDR3 is 13 amino acids. The germline V gene encodes CDR1 SEHNR and CDR2 FQNEAQ (reference sequence). V lost 5 bases to trimming and J lost 5 bases; unmatched junction nucleotides: 4. The CDR3 DNA is TGTGCCAGCAGCGCCGACAGGGGGGACGAGCAGTACTTC. Translating gives CASSADRGDEQYF.

The CDR3 region has the DNA TGTGCCAGTAGCCCACCGGGACAGGGGGCGAGCAATCAGCCCCAGCATTTT. Translating gives CASSPPGQGASNQPQHF. This sequence joins TRBV19 and TRBJ1-5; 12 nucleotides match TRBD1. The germline V gene encodes CDR1 LNHDA and CDR2 SQIVND (reference sequence). The CDR3 totals 17 residues. V was clipped by 6 bases and J by 1 base; unmatched bases: 7.

This clone was seen just once. V is TRBV6-6 and J is TRBJ1-4, with D unclear. Trimming cost V 7 bases and J 10 bases, with 22 bases left between them. This CDR3 is 15 amino acids long. Germline-derived CDR1 and CDR2 are MNHNY and SVGAGI (reference sequence). In DNA, the CDR3 is TGTGCCAGCACCGCCGGGCCCTATAGCGAGGCAAAACTGTTTTTT. Translation gives CASTAGPYSEAKLFF.

V gene TRBV25-1 combines with J gene TRBJ2-2; D possibly corresponds to TRBD1 (6 bases). This CDR3 contains 15 residues. Looked up from germline, CDR1 is MGHDK and CDR2 is SYGVNS. Trimming removed 5 bases from V and 5 bases from J, with 15 bases in between. Here the CDR3 DNA reads TGTGCCAGCAGTCCCGGGCAGGGGTGGACCGGGGAGCTGTTTTTT. As protein: CASSPGQGWTGELFF.

This chain uses TRBV15 with TRBJ2-1; D may be TRBD2 (6 bases). The ends were cut back, 0 bases at V and 9 bases at J, with 15 bases in the middle. This CDR3 has 15 amino acids. Germline loops: CDR1 LNHNV, CDR2 YYDKDF (reference sequence). This CDR3 reads CATSRDIAPEGEQFF. DNA of the CDR3: TGTGCCACCAGCAGAGACATCGCCCCGGAGGGTGAGCAGTTCTTC.

The chain employs TRBV7-2 and TRBJ2-1, with 9 nucleotides matching TRBD2. Per the germline V gene, CDR1 is SGHTA and CDR2 is FQGNSA. The CDR3 is 12 amino acids. J gave up 10 bases and V 2 bases, and 0 bases lay outside the gene matches. The CDR3 is CASSLLAGEQFF. CDR3 sequence (DNA): TGTGCCAGCAGCTTACTAGCGGGAGAGCAGTTCTTC.

The chain has TRBV5-1 and TRBJ1-1; 7 nucleotides align to TRBD1. Germline V CDR1 and CDR2: SGHRS, YFSETQ. The V and J ends lost 7 bases and 2 bases, in that order; junction bases with no gene match: 8. CDR3 size: 14 residues. In nucleotides, the CDR3 is TGCGCCAGCGGCCTAGGGACAGCCAACACTGAAGCTTTCTTT. Translation gives CASGLGTANTEAFF.

This rearrangement joins TRBV7-9 to TRBJ1-1; D might be TRBD1 (5 bases). V was trimmed by 1 base and J by 1 base, leaving 10 bases between them. Germline V CDR1 and CDR2: SEHNR, FQNEAQ (reference sequence). The CDR3 length is 15 residues. In DNA, the CDR3 is TGTGCCAGCAGCTTAGGACCTCAGGGGAACACTGAAGCTTTCTTT. It encodes CASSLGPQGNTEAFF.

The chain recombines TRBV19 with TRBJ1-6; TRBD1 might be the D (5 bases). V lost 10 bases and J 4 bases, leaving 14 bases between the germline ends. Looked up from germline, CDR1 is LNHDA and CDR2 is SQIVND (reference sequence). The CDR3 length is 14 residues. As DNA, the CDR3 is TGTGCCACCGGGACTACCTTTTATAATTCACCCCTCCACTTT. It specifies CATGTTFYNSPLHF. Using reference TRBV19 and TRBJ1-6 for the parts outside the CDR3, the full variable domain is DGGITQSPKYLFRKEGQNVTLSCEQNLNHDAMYWYRQDPGQGLRLIYYSQIVNDFQKGDIAEGYSVSREKKESFPLTVTSAQKNPTAFYLCATGTTFYNSPLHFGNGTRLTVT.

The rearrangement joins TRBV27 to TRBJ2-3; D may be TRBD2 (5 bases). Trimming cost V 3 bases and J 4 bases, with 11 bases left between them. Germline CDR1 is MNHEY and CDR2 is SMNVEV (reference sequence). The CDR3 consists of 14 residues. The CDR3 region is CASSLFSRADTQYF. In DNA form, the CDR3 reads TGTGCCAGCAGTTTGTTTTCGAGGGCAGATACGCAGTATTTT.

This chain connects TRBV5-1 to TRBJ2-3; possibly TRBD2 for D (6 bases). The CDR3 runs 16 residues. V was trimmed by 2 bases and J by 2 bases, leaving 15 bases between them. Germline V lookup: CDR1 SGHRS, CDR2 YFSETQ. CDR3 residues: CASSFGIAEDTDTQYF. As DNA, the CDR3 is TGCGCCAGCAGCTTCGGTATAGCGGAAGACACAGATACGCAGTATTTT.

The chain couples TRBV28 to TRBJ2-3; TRBD2 aligns across 15 bases. CDR1 is MDHEN, CDR2 SYDVKM, per germline. Trimming at V came to 6 bases and at J to 0 bases, leaving 7 bases not matched to a gene. This CDR3 has 18 amino acids. The CDR3 DNA reads as TGTGCCAGCAGGGACGGACTAGCGGGGGGGGCTAGCACAGATACGCAGTATTTT. Its translation: CASRDGLAGGASTDTQYF.

This chain uses TRBV9 with TRBJ2-1, with 11 bases lining up with TRBD2. This CDR3 is built from 15 residues. The V and J ends lost 3 bases and 6 bases, in that order; junction bases with no gene match: 5. Germline CDR1 and CDR2: SGDLS and YYNGEE. The CDR3 region has the DNA TGTGCCAGCAGCGCGGGGACTAGCGGCGGCAATGAGCAGTTCTTC. This gives the protein CASSAGTSGGNEQFF. Full variable domain (outside the CDR3, taken from reference TRBV9 and TRBJ2-1): DSGVTQTPKHLITATGQRVTLRCSPRSGDLSVYWYQQSLDQGLQFLIQYYNGEERAKGNILERFSAQQFPDLHSELNLSSLELGDSALYFCASSAGTSGGNEQFFGPGTRLTVL.

The J gene is TRBJ2-1, the V gene TRBV7-2; D is possibly TRBD2 (6 bases). The CDR3 consists of 16 residues. Between the trimmed V and J ends, which lost 2 bases and 6 bases, there was a span of 17 bases. Germline V lookup: CDR1 SGHTA, CDR2 FQGNSA. This CDR3 is CASSLRTTFMGNEQFF. Here the CDR3 DNA reads TGTGCCAGCAGCTTACGGACTACGTTTATGGGCAATGAGCAGTTCTTC.

This chain joins TRBV29-1 and TRBJ1-3; weak D call: TRBD1 (5 bases). Trimming shortened V by 6 bases and J by 3 bases, and 12 bases separated the two germline ends. The germline CDR1 and CDR2 sequences are SQVTM and ANQGSEA. The CDR3 runs 13 residues. The CDR3 region is CSVSEGSGNTIYF. The CDR3 DNA is TGCAGCGTATCGGAGGGGAGTGGAAACACCATATATTTT.

The V and J genes are TRBV11-2 and TRBJ2-2, with TRBD1 matching 9 bases. CDR3 length: 17 amino acids. Germline values: CDR1 SGHAT, CDR2 FQNNGV. The J segment lost 7 bases and the V segment lost 5 bases, leaving 14 bases of the junction unmatched. The CDR3 bases are TGTGCCAGCAGCGGACGAAAGGGGACAGGGACATTCGGGGAGCTGTTTTTT. This gives the protein CASSGRKGTGTFGELFF.

The V gene is TRBV27, the J gene TRBJ2-1; 15 bases agree with TRBD2. V was clipped by 6 bases and J by 6 bases; unmatched bases: 6. This CDR3 spans 16 amino acids. CDR1 is MNHEY and CDR2 is SMNVEV in the germline V gene (reference sequence). The CDR3: CASSRTSGRGANEQFF. DNA for the CDR3: TGTGCCAGCAGCCGGACTAGCGGGAGGGGGGCCAATGAGCAGTTCTTC.

CDR3 bases: TGTGCCAGCAGTTTCACAGGGAACACCGGGGAGCTGTTTTTT. Amino acids: CASSFTGNTGELFF. This chain joins TRBV28 and TRBJ2-2, with D tentatively TRBD1 (5 bases). The CDR3 is made up of 14 amino acids. Trimming left V 3 bases short and J 1 base short, with 6 bases between. CDR1 MDHEN and CDR2 SYDVKM come from the germline V gene.

The chain uses TRBV27 and TRBJ2-1, with 10 nucleotides matching TRBD1. Trimming removed 6 bases from V and 6 bases from J; junction bases left unmatched: 8. Per germline, CDR1 MNHEY and CDR2 SMNVEV (reference sequence). CDR3 length: 15 amino acids. The CDR3 spells CASSSGTGVGNEQFF. CDR3 coding DNA: TGTGCCAGCAGCTCCGGGACAGGGGTCGGCAATGAGCAGTTCTTC.

The rearrangement links TRBV9 to TRBJ2-1; tentative D call: TRBD2 (6 bases). The CDR3 covers 18 residues. Trimming took off 2 bases at V and 0 bases at J, with 18 bases between the two ends. Germline loops: CDR1 SGDLS, CDR2 YYNGEE. CDR3 sequence reads: CASSVLAPVAASYNEQFF. The CDR3 region has the DNA TGTGCCAGCAGCGTGTTAGCCCCGGTAGCGGCCTCCTACAATGAGCAGTTCTTC. The full variable domain, in which reference TRBV9 and TRBJ2-1 provide the parts outside the CDR3, is DSGVTQTPKHLITATGQRVTLRCSPRSGDLSVYWYQQSLDQGLQFLIQYYNGEERAKGNILERFSAQQFPDLHSELNLSSLELGDSALYFCASSVLAPVAASYNEQFFGPGTRLTVL.

The V call is TRBV3-1 (or the pseudogene TRBV3-2), the J call TRBJ1-5, with 7 bases aligning to TRBD1. This CDR3 comprises 16 residues. Trimming at V came to 5 bases and at J to 3 bases, leaving 10 bases not matched to a gene. CDR1 LGHDT and CDR2 YNNKEL come from the germline V gene (reference sequence). CDR3 sequence reads: CASSKGQATNNQPQHF. CDR3 nucleotide sequence: TGTGCCAGCAGCAAAGGACAGGCGACAAACAATCAGCCCCAGCATTTT.

This chain uses TRBV9 with TRBJ2-3; TRBD2 matches 9 bases. The V gene's germline CDR1 is SGDLS and CDR2 YYNGEE. Germline trimming cut 0 bases from V and 1 base from J; bases unmatched to any gene: 3. The CDR3 has 16 amino acids. CDR3 in DNA: TGTGCCAGCAGCGTAGGCATAGCGGGGGGCACAGATACGCAGTATTTT. It yields the protein CASSVGIAGGTDTQYF.

V and J are TRBV6-1 and TRBJ2-2, with D unclear. Trimming took 7 bases from V and 4 from J, leaving 16 bases between them. Germline V gene lookup returns CDR1 MNHNS and CDR2 SASEGT. This CDR3 is built from 15 residues. CDR3 nucleotides: TGTGCCAGCAACCACGAAACTCTGAGCACCGGGGAGCTGTTTTTT. Protein sequence: CASNHETLSTGELFF.

CDR3 coding DNA: TGTGCCAGTAGTAGCCGGGGAGGGCCCTACGAGCAGTACTTC. Translating it yields CASSSRGGPYEQYF. The gene calls are TRBV19 and TRBJ2-7; 7 bases agree with TRBD2. Looked up from germline, CDR1 is LNHDA and CDR2 is SQIVND (reference sequence). J gave up 2 bases and V 4 bases, and 5 bases lay outside the gene matches. The CDR3 is 14 residues long.